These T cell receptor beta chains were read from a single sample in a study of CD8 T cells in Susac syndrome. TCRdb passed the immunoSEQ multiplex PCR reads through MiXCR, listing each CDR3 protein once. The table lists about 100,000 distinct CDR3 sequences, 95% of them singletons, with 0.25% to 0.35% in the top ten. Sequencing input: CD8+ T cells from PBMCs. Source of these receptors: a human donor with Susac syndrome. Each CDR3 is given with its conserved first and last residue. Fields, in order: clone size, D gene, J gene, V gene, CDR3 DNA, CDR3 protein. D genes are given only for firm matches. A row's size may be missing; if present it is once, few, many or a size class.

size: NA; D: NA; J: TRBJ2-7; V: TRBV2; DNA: TGTGCCAGCAGTGAAAGGGGTGGCAGGGGATTGGATGAGCAGTACTTC; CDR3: CASSERGGRGLDEQYF
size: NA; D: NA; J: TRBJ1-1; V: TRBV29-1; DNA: TGCAGCGTTGAGGGGCAGACGAACACTGAAGCTTTCTTT; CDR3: CSVEGQTNTEAFF
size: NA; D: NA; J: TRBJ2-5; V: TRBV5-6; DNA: TGTGCCAGCAGCATCGACTTTACGGAGACCCAGTACTTC; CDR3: CASSIDFTETQYF
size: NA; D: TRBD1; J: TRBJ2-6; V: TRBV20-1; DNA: TGCAGTGCTAGAGATAGGACAGGGCAACCTGGGGCCAACGTCCTGACTTTC; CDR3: CSARDRTGQPGANVLTF
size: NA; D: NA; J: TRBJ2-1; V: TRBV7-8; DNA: TGTGCCAGCAGCGAAGGCGAGCGGGATGAGCAGTTCTTC; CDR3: CASSEGERDEQFF
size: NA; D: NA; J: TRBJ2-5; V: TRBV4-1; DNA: TGCGCCAGCAGCCAAGCCGACAGCCTGCCGAGACCCCAGTACTTC; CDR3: CASSQADSLPRPQYF
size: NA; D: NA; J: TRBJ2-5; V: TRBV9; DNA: TGTGCCAGCAGCGCTAATCCCAGCAGCCAAGAGACCCAGTACTTC; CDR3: CASSANPSSQETQYF
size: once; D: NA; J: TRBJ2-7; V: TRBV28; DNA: TGTGCCAGCAGACCGGATGGGGAGGTTCGGTACGAGCAGTACTTC; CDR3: CASRPDGEVRYEQYF
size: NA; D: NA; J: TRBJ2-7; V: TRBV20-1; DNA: TGCAGTGCTGGCGGGTGGGAGCAGTACTTC; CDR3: CSAGGWEQYF
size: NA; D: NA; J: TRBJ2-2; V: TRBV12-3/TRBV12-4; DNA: TGTGCCAGCAGTTTCCTAGGCCAGAAGAACACCGGGGAGCTGTTTTTT; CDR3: CASSFLGQKNTGELFF
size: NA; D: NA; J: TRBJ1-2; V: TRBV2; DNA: TGTGCCAGCCAAGCGCAAACTAACTATGGCTACACCTTC; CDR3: CASQAQTNYGYTF
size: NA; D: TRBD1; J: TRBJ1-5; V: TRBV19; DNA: TGTGCCAGTAGGGGGGGACAGGGCGGTCAGCCCCAGCATTTT; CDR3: CASRGGQGGQPQHF
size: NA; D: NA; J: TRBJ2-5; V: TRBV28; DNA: TGTGCCAGCAGTTTAGGAGGCTTCCAAGAGACCCAGTACTTC; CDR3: CASSLGGFQETQYF
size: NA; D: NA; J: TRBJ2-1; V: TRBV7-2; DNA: TGTGCCAGCAGCTTAGCTGGGGTTGAGCAGTTCTTC; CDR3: CASSLAGVEQFF
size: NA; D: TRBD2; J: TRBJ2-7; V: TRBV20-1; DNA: TGCAGTGCTCCCGGGACTAGCGCTTACTACGAGCAGTACTTC; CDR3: CSAPGTSAYYEQYF
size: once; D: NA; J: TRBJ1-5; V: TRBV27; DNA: TGTGCCAGCAGTTTATCGGGTACCGGAGGGGATCAGCCCCAGCATTTT; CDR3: CASSLSGTGGDQPQHF
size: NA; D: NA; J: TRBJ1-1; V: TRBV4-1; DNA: TGCGCCAGCAGCCAGCACCCTGGAGGGTGGGGGGAGAATGAAGCTTTCTTT; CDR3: CASSQHPGGWGENEAFF
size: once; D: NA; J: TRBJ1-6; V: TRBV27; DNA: TGTGCCAGCAGTTTACAGGGGTCCTTGGGTTCACCCCTCCACTTT; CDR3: CASSLQGSLGSPLHF
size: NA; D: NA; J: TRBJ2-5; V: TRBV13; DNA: TGTGCCAGCAGCTCGCGTACGTTACAAGAGACCCAGTACTTC; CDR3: CASSSRTLQETQYF
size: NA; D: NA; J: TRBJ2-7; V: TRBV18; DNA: TGTGCCAGCTCACCACCATCCAGGGAGAAGGAGTACTTC; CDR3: CASSPPSREKEYF
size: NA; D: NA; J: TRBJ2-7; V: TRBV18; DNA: TGTGCCAGCTCACCCACCCCTCAGACGACCTACGAGCAGTACTTC; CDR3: CASSPTPQTTYEQYF
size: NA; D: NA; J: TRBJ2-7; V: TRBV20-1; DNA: TGCAGTGCGAAGACAGTCTTCTACGAGCAGTACTTC; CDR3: CSAKTVFYEQYF
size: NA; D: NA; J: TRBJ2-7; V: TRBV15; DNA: TGTGCCACCAGCAGAAGGGACGGAGGTTGGTACTTC; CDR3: CATSRRDGGWYF
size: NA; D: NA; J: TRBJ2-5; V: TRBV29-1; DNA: TGCAGCGCAAAGGGGGTAGGGGAGACCCAGTACTTC; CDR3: CSAKGVGETQYF
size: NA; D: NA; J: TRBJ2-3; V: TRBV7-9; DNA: TGTGCCAGCAGCTTAGCGACGGCCACAGATACGCAGTATTTT; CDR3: CASSLATATDTQYF
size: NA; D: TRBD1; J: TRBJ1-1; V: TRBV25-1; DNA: TGTGCCAGCTCAACAGGGGCAGGGGAGAACACTGAAGCTTTCTTT; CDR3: CASSTGAGENTEAFF
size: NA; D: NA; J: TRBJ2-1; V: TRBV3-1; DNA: TGTGCCAGCAGCCAAGCAGGGGTCAATGAGCAGTTCTTC; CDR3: CASSQAGVNEQFF
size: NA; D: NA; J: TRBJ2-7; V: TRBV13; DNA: TGTGCCAGCAGCTTAGGGACAGGCAGCTCCTACGAGCAGTACTTC; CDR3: CASSLGTGSSYEQYF
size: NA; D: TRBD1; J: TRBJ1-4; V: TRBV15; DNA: TGTGCCACCAGGGGGACAGGGGATGAAAAACTGTTTTTT; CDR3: CATRGTGDEKLFF
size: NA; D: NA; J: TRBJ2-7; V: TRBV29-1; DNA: TGCAGCGTTCCGTGCTACGAGCAGTACTTC; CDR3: CSVPCYEQYF
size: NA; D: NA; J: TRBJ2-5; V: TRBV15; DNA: TGTGCCACCAGCAGATCCCCCGAGACCCAGTACTTC; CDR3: CATSRSPETQYF
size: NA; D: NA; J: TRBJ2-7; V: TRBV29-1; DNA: TGCAGCGTTCGGGACCGAAGCTCCTACGAGCAGTACTTC; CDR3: CSVRDRSSYEQYF
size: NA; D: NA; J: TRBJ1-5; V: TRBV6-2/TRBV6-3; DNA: TGTGCCAGCAGTGGAAAGGCCGAGAATCAGCCCCAGCATTTT; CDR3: CASSGKAENQPQHF
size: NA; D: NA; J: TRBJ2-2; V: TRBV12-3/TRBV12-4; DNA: TGTGCCAGCAGTTCTACGAACACCGGGGAGCTGTTTTTT; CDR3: CASSSTNTGELFF
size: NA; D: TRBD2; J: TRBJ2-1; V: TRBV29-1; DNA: TGCAGCGTTGAAGATCTTTTAGCGGGAGACAATGAGCAGTTCTTC; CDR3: CSVEDLLAGDNEQFF